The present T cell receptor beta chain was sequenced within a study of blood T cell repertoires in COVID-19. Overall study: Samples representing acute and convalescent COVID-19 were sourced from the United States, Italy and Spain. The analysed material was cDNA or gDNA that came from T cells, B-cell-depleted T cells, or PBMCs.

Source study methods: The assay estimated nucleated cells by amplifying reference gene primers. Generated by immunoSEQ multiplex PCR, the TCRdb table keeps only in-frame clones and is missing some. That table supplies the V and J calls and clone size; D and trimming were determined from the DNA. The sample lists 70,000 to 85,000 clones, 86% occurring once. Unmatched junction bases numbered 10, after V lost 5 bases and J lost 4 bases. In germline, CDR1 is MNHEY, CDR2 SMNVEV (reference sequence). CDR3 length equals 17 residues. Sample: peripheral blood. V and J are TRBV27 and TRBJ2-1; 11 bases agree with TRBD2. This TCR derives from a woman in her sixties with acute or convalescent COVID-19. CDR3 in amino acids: CASSPPVAGGSYNEQFF. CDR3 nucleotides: TGTGCCAGCAGTCCACCGGTAGCGGGGGGGAGTTACAATGAGCAGTTCTTC.